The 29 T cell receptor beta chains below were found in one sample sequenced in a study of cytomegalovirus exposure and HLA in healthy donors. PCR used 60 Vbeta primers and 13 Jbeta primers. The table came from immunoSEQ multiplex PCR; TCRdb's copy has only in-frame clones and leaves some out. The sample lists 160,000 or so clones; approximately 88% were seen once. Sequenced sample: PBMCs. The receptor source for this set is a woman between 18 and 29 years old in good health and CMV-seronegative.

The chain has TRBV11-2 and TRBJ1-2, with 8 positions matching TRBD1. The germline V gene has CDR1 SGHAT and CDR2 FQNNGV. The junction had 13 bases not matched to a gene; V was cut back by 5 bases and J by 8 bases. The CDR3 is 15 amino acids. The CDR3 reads CASSNAPGGGSGYTF. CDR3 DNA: TGTGCCAGCAGCAATGCCCCAGGGGGCGGAAGCGGCTACACCTTC. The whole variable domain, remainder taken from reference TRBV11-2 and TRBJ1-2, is EAGVAQSPRYKIIEKRQSVAFWCNPISGHATLYWYQQILGQGPKLLIQFQNNGVVDDSQLPKDRFSAERLKGVDSTLKIQPAKLEDSAVYLCASSNAPGGGSGYTFGSGTRLTVV.

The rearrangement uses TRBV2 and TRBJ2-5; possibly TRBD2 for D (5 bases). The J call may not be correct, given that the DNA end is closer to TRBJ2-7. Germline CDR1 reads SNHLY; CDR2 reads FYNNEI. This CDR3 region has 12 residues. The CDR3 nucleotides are TGTGCCAGCAGGAGGACTGTCTACGAGCAGTACTTC. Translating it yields CASRRTVYEQYF.

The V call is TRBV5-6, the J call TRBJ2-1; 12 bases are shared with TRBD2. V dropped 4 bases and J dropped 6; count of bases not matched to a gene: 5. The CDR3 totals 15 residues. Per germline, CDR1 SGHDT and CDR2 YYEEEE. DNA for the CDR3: TGTGCCAGCAGCCCTAGCGGGGGGGCCCTCAATGAGCAGTTCTTC. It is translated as CASSPSGGALNEQFF.

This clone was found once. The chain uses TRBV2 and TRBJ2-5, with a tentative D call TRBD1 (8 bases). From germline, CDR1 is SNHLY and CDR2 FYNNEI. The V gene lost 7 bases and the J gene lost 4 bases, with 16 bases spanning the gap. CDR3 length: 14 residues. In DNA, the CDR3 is TGTGCCAGCAACGGACAGGGAGGGCCAGAGACCCAGTACTTC. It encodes CASNGQGGPETQYF.

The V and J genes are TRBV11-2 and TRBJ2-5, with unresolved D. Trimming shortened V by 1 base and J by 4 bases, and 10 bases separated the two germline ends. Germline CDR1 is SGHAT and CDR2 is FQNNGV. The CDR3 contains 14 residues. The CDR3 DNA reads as TGTGCCAGCAGCTTAGCCCCGAGTCCAGAGACCCAGTACTTC. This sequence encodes CASSLAPSPETQYF. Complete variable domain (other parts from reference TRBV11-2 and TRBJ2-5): EAGVAQSPRYKIIEKRQSVAFWCNPISGHATLYWYQQILGQGPKLLIQFQNNGVVDDSQLPKDRFSAERLKGVDSTLKIQPAKLEDSAVYLCASSLAPSPETQYFGPGTRLLVL.

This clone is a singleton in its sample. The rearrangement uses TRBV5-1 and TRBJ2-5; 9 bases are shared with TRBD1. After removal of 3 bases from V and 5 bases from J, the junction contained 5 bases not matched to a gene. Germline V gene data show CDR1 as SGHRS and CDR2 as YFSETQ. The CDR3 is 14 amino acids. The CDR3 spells CASSYDRGWETQYF. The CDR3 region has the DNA TGCGCCAGCAGCTACGACAGGGGGTGGGAGACCCAGTACTTC.

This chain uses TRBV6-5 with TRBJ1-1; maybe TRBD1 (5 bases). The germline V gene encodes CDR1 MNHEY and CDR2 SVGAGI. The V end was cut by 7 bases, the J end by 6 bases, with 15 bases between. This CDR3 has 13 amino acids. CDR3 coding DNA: TGTGCCAGCACCGAGGCGGGGCGCTCTGAAGCTTTCTTT. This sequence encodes CASTEAGRSEAFF.

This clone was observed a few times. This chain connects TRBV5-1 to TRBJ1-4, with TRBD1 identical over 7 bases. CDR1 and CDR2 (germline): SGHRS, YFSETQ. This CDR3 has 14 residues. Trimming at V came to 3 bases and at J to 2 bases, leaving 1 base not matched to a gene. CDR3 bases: TGCGCCAGCAGCTCACAGGGGACTAATGAAAAACTGTTTTTT. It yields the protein CASSSQGTNEKLFF. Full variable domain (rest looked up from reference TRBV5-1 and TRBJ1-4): KAGVTQTPRYLIKTRGQQVTLSCSPISGHRSVSWYQQTPGQGLQFLFEYFSETQRNKGNFPGRFSGRQFSNSRSEMNVSTLELGDSALYLCASSSQGTNEKLFFGSGTQLSVL.

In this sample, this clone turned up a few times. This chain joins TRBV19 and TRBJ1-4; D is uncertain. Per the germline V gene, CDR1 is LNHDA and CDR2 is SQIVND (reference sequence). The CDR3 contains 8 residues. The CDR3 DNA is TGTTCAACTATGCAACTGTTTTTT. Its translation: CSTMQLFF.

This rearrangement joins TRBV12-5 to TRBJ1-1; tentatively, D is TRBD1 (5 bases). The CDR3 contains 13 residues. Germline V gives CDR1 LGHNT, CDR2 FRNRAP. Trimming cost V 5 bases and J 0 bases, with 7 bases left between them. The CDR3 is CASGRTLNTEAFF. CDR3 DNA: TGTGCTAGTGGTCGGACACTGAACACTGAAGCTTTCTTT.

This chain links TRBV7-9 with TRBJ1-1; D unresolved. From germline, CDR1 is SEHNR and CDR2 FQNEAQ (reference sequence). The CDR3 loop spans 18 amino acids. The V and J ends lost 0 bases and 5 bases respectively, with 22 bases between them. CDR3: CASSLAKGLRGRWTEAFF. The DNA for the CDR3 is TGTGCCAGCAGCTTAGCGAAGGGCCTCCGCGGGAGATGGACTGAAGCTTTCTTT.

The CDR3 protein is CATSRDRGSSGANVLTF. The CDR3 coding sequence is TGTGCCACCAGCAGAGATAGGGGCAGCTCTGGGGCCAACGTCCTGACTTTC. V is TRBV15 and J is TRBJ2-6, with a weak D call TRBD1 (5 bases). In germline, CDR1 is LNHNV, CDR2 YYDKDF (reference sequence). V lost 0 bases and J lost 0, with 9 bases in between. The CDR3 runs 17 residues.

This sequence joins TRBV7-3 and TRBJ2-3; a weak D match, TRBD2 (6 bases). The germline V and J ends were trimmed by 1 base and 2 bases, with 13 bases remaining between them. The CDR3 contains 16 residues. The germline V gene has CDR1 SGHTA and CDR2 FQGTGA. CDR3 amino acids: CASSLRGGETTDTQYF. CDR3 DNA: TGTGCCAGCAGCTTAAGGGGCGGGGAGACCACAGATACGCAGTATTTT.

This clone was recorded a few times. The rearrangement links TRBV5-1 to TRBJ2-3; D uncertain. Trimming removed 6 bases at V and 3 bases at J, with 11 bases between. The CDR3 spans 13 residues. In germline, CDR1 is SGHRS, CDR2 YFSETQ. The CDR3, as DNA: TGCGCCAGCAAGAGGATAATGACAGATACGCAGTATTTT. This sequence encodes CASKRIMTDTQYF.

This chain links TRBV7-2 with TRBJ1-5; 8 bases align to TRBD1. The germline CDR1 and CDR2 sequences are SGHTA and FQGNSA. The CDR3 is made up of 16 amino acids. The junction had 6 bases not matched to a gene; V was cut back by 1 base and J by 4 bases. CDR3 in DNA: TGTGCCAGCAGCTTAGGGGGGGACAGGCGGAATCAGCCCCAGCATTTT. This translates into CASSLGGDRRNQPQHF.

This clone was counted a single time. The CDR3 loop is CASNTSGGAGQETQYF. As DNA, the CDR3 is TGTGCCAGCAATACTAGCGGGGGGGCCGGACAAGAGACCCAGTACTTC. The chain links TRBV21-1 to TRBJ2-5; the table names TRBD2, a call not compared with the DNA. TRBV21-1 is assigned pseudogene status. The CDR3 extends over 16 amino acids.

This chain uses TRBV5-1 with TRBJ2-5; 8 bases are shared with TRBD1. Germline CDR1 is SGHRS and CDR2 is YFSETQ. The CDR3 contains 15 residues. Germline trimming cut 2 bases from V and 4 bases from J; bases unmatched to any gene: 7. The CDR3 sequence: CASSLGAGGRETQYF. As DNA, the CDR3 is TGCGCCAGCAGCTTAGGGGCAGGGGGCAGAGAGACCCAGTACTTC.

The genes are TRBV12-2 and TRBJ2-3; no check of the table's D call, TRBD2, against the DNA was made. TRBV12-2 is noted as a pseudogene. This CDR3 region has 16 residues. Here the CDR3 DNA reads TGTGCAAGTCGCTTAGTGTCTAGCGGGGGGAATCATACGCAGTATTTT. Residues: CASRLVSSGGNHTQYF.

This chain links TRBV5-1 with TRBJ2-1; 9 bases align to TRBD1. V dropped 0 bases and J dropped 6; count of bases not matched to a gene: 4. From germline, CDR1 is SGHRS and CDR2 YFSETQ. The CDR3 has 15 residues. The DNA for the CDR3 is TGCGCCAGCAGCTTGGTTGGACAGGGGTCCAATGAGCAGTTCTTC. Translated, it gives CASSLVGQGSNEQFF. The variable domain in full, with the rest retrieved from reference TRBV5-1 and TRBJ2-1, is KAGVTQTPRYLIKTRGQQVTLSCSPISGHRSVSWYQQTPGQGLQFLFEYFSETQRNKGNFPGRFSGRQFSNSRSEMNVSTLELGDSALYLCASSLVGQGSNEQFFGPGTRLTVL.

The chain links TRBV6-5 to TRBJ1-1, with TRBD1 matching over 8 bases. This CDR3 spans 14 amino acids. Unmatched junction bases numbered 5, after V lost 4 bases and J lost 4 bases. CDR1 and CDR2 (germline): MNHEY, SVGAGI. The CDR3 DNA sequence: TGTGCCAGCAGTTCCCACAGGGGGTTCACTGAAGCTTTCTTT. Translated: CASSSHRGFTEAFF.

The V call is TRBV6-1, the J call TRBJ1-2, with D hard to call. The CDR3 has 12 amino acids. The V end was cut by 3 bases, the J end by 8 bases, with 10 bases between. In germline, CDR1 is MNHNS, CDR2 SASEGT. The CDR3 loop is CASSDLRLGYTF. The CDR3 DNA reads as TGTGCCAGCAGTGATTTGAGATTGGGCTACACCTTC.

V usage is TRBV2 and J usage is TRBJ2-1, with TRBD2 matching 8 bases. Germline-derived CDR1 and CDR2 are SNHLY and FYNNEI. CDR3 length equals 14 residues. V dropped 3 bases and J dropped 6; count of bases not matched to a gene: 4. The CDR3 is CASSDNGGVNEQFF. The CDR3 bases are TGTGCCAGCAGTGACAACGGGGGGGTCAATGAGCAGTTCTTC. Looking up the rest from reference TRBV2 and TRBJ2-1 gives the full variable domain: EPEVTQTPSHQVTQMGQEVILRCVPISNHLYFYWYRQILGQKVEFLVSFYNNEISEKSEIFDDQFSVERPDGSNFTLKIRSTKLEDSAMYFCASSDNGGVNEQFFGPGTRLTVL.

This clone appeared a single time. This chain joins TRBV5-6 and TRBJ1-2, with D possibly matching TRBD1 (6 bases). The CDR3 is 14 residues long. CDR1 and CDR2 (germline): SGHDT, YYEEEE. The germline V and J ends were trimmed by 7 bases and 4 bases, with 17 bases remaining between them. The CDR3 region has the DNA TGTGCCAGCGCCCCGATGGACAGAAGCTATGGCTACACCTTC. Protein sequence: CASAPMDRSYGYTF.

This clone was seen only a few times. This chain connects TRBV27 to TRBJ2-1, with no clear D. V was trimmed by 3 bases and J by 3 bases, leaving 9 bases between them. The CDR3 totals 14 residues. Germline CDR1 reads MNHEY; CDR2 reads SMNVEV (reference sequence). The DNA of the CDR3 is TGTGCCAGCAGTTTTTTAGGAGACTACAATGAGCAGTTCTTC. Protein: CASSFLGDYNEQFF.

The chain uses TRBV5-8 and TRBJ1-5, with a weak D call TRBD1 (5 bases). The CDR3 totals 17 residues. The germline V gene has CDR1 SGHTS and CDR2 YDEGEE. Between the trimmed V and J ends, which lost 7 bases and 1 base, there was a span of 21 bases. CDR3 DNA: TGTGCCAGCGTGCTTTGGGACTTCCGCTCGAGCAATCAGCCCCAGCATTTT. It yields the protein CASVLWDFRSSNQPQHF.

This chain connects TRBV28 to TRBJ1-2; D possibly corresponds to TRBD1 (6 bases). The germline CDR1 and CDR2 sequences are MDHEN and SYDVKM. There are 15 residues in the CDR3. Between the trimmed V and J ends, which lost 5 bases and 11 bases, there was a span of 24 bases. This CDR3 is CASSVVQTGTRGYTF. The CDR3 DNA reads TGTGCCAGCAGTGTCGTCCAAACCGGGACACGGGGTTACACCTTC.

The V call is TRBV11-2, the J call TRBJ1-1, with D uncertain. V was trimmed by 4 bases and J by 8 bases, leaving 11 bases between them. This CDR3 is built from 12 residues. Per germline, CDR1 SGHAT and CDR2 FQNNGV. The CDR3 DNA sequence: TGTGCCAGCAGCTACCAGGATACAGAAGCTTTCTTT. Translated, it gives CASSYQDTEAFF.

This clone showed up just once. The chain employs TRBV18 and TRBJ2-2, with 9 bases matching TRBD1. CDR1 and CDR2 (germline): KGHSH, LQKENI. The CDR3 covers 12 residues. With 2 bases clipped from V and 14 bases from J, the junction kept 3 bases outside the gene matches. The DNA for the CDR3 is TGTGCCAGCTCACCAAGGGGACAGGGCCTGTTTTTT. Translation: CASSPRGQGLFF.

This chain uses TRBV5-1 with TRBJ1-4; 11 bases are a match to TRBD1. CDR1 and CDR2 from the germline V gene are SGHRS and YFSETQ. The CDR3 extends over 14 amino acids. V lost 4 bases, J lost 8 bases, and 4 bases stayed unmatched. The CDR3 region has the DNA TGCGCCAGCAGCCCCGGGACAGGGGGAGAAAAACTGTTTTTT. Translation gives CASSPGTGGEKLFF.